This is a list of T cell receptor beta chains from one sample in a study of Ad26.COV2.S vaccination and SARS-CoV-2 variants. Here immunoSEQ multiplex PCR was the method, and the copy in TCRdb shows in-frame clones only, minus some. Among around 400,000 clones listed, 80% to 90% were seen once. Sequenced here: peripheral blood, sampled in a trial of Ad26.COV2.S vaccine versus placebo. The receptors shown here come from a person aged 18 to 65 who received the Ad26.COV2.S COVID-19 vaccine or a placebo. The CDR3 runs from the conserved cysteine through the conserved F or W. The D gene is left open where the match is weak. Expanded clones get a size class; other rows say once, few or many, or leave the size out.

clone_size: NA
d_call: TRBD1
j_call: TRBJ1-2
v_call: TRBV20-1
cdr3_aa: CSANDRGSGYTF
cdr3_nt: TGCAGTGCTAATGACAGGGGGTCCGGCTACACCTTC

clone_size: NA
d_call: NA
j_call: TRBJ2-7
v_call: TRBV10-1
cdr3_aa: CASSPAGDREEQYF
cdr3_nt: TGCGCCAGCAGTCCGGCCGGCGATCGAGAAGAGCAGTACTTC

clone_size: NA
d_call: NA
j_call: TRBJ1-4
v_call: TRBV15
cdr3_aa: CATSSLGRGRGEKLFF
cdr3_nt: TGTGCCACCAGCTCCCTCGGCCGGGGAAGAGGCGAAAAACTGTTTTTT

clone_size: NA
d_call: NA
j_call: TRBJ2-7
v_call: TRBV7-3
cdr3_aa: CASNMKSSRQGSYEQYF
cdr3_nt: TGTGCCAGCAACATGAAAAGTTCTCGGCAGGGCTCCTACGAGCAGTACTTC

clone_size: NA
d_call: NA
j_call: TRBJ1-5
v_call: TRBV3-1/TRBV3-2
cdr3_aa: CASSQAWGNQPQHF
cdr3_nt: TGTGCCAGCAGCCAAGCGTGGGGCAATCAGCCCCAGCATTTT

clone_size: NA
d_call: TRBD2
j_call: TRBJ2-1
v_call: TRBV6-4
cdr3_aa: CASSQTSGVHNEQFF
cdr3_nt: TGTGCCAGCAGCCAAACTAGCGGGGTTCACAATGAGCAGTTCTTC

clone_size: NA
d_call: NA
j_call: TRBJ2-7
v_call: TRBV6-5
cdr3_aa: CASKTGSSYEQYF
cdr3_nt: TGTGCCAGCAAAACGGGGAGCTCCTACGAGCAGTACTTC

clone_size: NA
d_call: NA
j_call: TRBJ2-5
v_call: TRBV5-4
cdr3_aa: CASSFSGGGVYRGETQYF
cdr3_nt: TGTGCCAGCAGCTTTAGTGGGGGGGGCGTTTATCGAGGAGAGACCCAGTACTTC

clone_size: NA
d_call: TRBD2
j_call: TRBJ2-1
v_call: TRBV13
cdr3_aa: CASSPGAGLAGVRQFF
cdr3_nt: TGTGCCAGCAGCCCGGGGGCGGGACTAGCGGGAGTTAGGCAGTTCTTC

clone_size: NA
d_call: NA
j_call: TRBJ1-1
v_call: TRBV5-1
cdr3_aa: CASSLADTGGPEAFF
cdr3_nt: TGCGCCAGCAGCTTGGCGGACACGGGAGGACCCGAAGCTTTCTTT

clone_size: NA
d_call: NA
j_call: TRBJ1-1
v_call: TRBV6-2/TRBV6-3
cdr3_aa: CASSRYTEAFF
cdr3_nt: TGTGCCAGCAGTAGGTATACTGAAGCTTTCTTT

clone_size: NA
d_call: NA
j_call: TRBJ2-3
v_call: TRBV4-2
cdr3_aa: CASTHGSSTDTQYF
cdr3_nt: TGTGCCAGCACCCATGGGTCTAGCACAGATACGCAGTATTTT

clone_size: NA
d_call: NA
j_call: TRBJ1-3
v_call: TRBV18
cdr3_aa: CASSPFRDNGSGNTIYF
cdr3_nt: TGTGCCAGCTCACCTTTTCGGGACAACGGCTCTGGAAACACCATATATTTT

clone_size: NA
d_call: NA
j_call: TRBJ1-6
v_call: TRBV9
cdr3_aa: CASSVGGQSSYNSPLHF
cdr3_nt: TGTGCCAGCAGCGTTGGGGGCCAAAGCTCCTATAATTCACCCCTCCACTTT

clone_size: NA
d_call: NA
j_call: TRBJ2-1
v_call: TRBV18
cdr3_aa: CASSREFGSYNEQFF
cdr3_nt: TGTGCCAGCTCACGAGAGTTTGGCTCCTACAATGAGCAGTTCTTC

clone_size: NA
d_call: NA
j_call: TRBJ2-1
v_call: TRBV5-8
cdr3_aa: CASSLRGGLYNEQFF
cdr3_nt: TGTGCCAGCAGCTTGAGGGGGGGCCTCTACAATGAGCAGTTCTTC

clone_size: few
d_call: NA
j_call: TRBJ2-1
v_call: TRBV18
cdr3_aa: CASSPGDYNEQFF
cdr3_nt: TGTGCCAGCTCACCGGGGGACTACAATGAGCAGTTCTTC

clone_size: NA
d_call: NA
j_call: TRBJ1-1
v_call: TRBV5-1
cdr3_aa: CASSFAGTGAEAFF
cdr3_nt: TGCGCCAGCAGCTTCGCAGGGACCGGGGCTGAAGCTTTCTTT

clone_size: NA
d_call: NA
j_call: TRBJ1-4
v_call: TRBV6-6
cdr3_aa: CASSPQTVRGEKLFF
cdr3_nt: TGTGCCAGCAGCCCCCAGACAGTAAGGGGAGAAAAACTGTTTTTT

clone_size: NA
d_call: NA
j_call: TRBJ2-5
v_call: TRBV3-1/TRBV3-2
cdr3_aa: CASSPPGKEETQYF
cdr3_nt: TGTGCCAGCAGTCCCCCAGGCAAGGAGGAGACCCAGTACTTC

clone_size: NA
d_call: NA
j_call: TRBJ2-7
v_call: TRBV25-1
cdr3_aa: CASSDGGSGYEQYF
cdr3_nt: TGTGCCAGCAGTGATGGGGGAAGTGGTTACGAGCAGTACTTC

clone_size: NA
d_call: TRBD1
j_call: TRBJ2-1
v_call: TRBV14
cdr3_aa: CASSQARGPGQFF
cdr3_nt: TGTGCCAGCAGCCAAGCTAGGGGGCCCGGGCAGTTCTTC

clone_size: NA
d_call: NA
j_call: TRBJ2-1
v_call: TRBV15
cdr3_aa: CATSRGPSRDQFF
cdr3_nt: TGTGCCACCAGCAGAGGGCCCAGCCGTGATCAGTTCTTC

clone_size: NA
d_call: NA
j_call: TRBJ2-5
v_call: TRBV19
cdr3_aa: CASAPRVQETQYF
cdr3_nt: TGTGCCAGCGCCCCTCGAGTCCAAGAGACCCAGTACTTC

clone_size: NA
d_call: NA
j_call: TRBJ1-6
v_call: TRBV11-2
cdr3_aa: CASSPVRNSPLHF
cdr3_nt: TGTGCCAGCAGCCCTGTTCGTAATTCACCCCTCCACTTT

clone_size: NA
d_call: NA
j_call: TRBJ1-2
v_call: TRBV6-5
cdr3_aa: CASSYSSQGYGYTF
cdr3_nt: TGTGCCAGCAGTTACTCTAGCCAGGGATATGGCTACACCTTC

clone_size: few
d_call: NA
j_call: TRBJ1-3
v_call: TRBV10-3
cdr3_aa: CAIGSQGTNTIYF
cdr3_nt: TGTGCCATCGGATCGCAGGGTACTAACACCATATATTTT

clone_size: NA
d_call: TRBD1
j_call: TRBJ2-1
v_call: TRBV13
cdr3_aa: CASSSLDRVIHEQFF
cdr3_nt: TGTGCCAGCAGCTCCTTGGACAGGGTTATTCATGAGCAGTTCTTC

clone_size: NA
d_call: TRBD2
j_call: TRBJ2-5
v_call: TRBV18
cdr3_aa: CASSHGTSVQETQYF
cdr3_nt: TGTGCCAGCTCACACGGGACTAGCGTACAAGAGACCCAGTACTTC

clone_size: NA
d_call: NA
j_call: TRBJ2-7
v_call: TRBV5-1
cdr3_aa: CASSLGPLAEQYF
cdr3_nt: TGCGCCAGCAGCTTGGGACCCTTGGCCGAGCAGTACTTC

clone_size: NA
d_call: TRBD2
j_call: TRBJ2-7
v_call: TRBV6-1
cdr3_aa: CASSDGLAGIEQYF
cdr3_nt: TGTGCCAGCAGTGACGGACTAGCGGGAATCGAGCAGTACTTC

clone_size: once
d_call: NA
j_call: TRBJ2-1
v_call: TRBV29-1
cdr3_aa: CSVDRDRDYNEQFF
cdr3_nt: TGCAGCGTTGATCGAGACAGAGATTACAATGAGCAGTTCTTC

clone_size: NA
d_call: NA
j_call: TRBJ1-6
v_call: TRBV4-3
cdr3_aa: CASSQGAGRGSPLHF
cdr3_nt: TGCGCCAGCAGCCAAGGTGCAGGGCGTGGGTCACCCCTCCACTTT

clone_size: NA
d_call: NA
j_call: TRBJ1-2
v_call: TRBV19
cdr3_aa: CASSIREGVGYTF
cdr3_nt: TGTGCCAGTAGTATAAGAGAAGGGGTTGGCTACACCTTC

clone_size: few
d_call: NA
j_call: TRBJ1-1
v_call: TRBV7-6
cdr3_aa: CASSLGGRPYTEAFF
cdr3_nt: TGTGCCAGCAGCTTAGGGGGCAGACCTTACACTGAAGCTTTCTTT

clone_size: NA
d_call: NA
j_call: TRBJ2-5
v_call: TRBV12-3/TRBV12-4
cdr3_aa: CASSKSGQETQYF
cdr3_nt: TGTGCCAGCAGTAAGAGTGGCCAAGAGACCCAGTACTTC

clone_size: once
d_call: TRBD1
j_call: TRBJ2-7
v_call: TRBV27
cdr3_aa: CASTPGQGSYEQYF
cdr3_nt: TGTGCCAGCACCCCGGGACAGGGGTCCTACGAGCAGTACTTC

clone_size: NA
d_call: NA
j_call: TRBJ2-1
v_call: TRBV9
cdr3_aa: CASSVQTYNEQFF
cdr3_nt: TGTGCCAGCAGCGTACAGACCTACAATGAGCAGTTCTTC

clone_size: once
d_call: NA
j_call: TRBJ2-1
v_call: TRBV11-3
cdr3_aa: CASSLDNGLDNEQFF
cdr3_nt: TGTGCCAGCAGCTTAGATAATGGGTTGGACAATGAGCAGTTCTTC

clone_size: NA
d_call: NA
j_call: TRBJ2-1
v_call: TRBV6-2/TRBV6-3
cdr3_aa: CASSYGGSYNEQFF
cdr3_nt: TGTGCCAGCAGTTACGGGGGCTCCTACAATGAGCAGTTCTTC

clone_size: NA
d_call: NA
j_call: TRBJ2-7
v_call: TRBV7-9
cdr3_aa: CASAQSSTYEQYF
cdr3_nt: TGTGCCAGCGCCCAGAGCTCCACCTACGAGCAGTACTTC

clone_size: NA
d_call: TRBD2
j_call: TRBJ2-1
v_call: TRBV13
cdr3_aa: CASSLERGSSYNEQFF
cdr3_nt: TGTGCCAGCAGCTTAGAGCGCGGGAGCTCCTACAATGAGCAGTTCTTC

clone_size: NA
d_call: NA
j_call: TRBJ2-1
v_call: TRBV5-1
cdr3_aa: CASSLTSPFYNEQFF
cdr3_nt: TGCGCCAGCAGCTTGACTAGCCCCTTTTACAATGAGCAGTTCTTC

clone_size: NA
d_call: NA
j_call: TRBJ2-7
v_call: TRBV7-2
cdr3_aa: CASSFSGVHEQYF
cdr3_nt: TGTGCCAGCAGCTTTTCAGGGGTCCACGAGCAGTACTTC

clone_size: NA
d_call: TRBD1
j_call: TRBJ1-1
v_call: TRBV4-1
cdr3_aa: CASSIDRDMNTEAFF
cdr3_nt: TGCGCCAGCAGCATTGACAGGGATATGAACACTGAAGCTTTCTTT

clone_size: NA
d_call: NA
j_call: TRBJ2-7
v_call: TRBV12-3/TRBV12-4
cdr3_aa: CASSLLGVYEQYF
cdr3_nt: TGTGCCAGCAGTTTATTGGGTGTGTACGAGCAGTACTTC

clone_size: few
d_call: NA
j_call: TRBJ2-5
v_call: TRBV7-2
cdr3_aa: CASSWGTLETQYF
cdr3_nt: TGTGCCAGCAGCTGGGGGACGTTAGAGACCCAGTACTTC

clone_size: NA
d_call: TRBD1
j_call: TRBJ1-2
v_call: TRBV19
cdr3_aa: CASSRVTGSYGYTF
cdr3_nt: TGTGCCAGTAGTAGGGTGACAGGGTCCTATGGCTACACCTTC

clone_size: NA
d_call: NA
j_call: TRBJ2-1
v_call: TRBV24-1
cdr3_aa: CATSDPTGQQSSYNEQFF
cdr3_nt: TGTGCCACCAGTGACCCCACAGGGCAACAAAGCTCCTACAATGAGCAGTTCTTC

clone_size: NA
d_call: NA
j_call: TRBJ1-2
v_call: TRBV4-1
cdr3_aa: CASSQDLQAFKDGYTF
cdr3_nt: TGCGCCAGCAGCCAAGATCTACAGGCCTTCAAGGATGGCTACACCTTC

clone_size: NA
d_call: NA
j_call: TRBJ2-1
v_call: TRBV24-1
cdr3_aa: CATSDPLADANEQFF
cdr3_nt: TGTGCCACCAGTGACCCCCTAGCCGACGCGAATGAGCAGTTCTTC